This T cell receptor (beta chain) was sequenced in a study of blood T cell repertoires in COVID-19. Whole-study context: The cDNA or gDNA used as material had been derived from T cells, B-cell-depleted T cells, or PBMCs.

Here immunoSEQ multiplex PCR was the method, and the copy in TCRdb shows in-frame clones only, minus some. The sample records fewer than 350,000 clones, 88% being singletons. The participants were between roughly 18 and 100 years old and came from some 23 US areas. Recovered status in Cohort 3 required two negative PCRs, clearance, or symptom resolution. The CDR3 consists of 12 residues. The germline CDR1 and CDR2 sequences are ENHRY and SYGVKD. Trimming took off 4 bases at V and 6 bases at J, with 9 bases between the two ends. Sequenced: PBMCs or T cells enriched from blood (not recorded which). The V gene is TRBV10-3, the J gene TRBJ1-2; possibly TRBD1 for D (6 bases). The origin of this receptor is a woman in her twenties or thirties who had recovered from COVID-19. CDR3 residues: CAISVGGDGYTF. Here the CDR3 DNA reads TGTGCCATCAGTGTTGGGGGCGATGGCTACACCTTC.